These 18 T cell receptor beta chains came from one sample sequenced in a study of vaccination and CD4 T cells after COVID-19 (dated 2022 in TCRdb). The treatment or condition label on this specimen signifies: roughly 10-day PBMC culture with coronavirus spike peptide pools or control peptides (ViraFEST assay). CD4+ T cells from unexposed donors were collected before the COVID-19 pandemic (2011-2018). The library was obtained by PCR. For sequencing, an Illumina iSeq 100 was employed. At the Johns Hopkins FTIC core, DNA from the cultured CD4+ T cells underwent TCR sequencing with the Oncomine TCR Beta short-read assay. The raw public reads went through TCRdb reprocessing: fastp at Q25, MiXCR clone calling, in-frame beta chains kept. When rows share a CDR3 protein, they turn into one entry using the most common DNA and genes. Counted in this sample were about 6,900 distinct CDR3 sequences; around 25% of them appeared once. The top ten constitute about 30% of the sample.

The antigens these receptors bind are not known. The sample comprised CD4+ T cells from blood, cultured in vitro. The receptors were sampled from a human donor in good health.

The chain is built from TRBV4-2 and TRBJ1-2; D might be TRBD1 (5 bases). The germline V gene has CDR1 LGHNA and CDR2 YNFKEQ. The V and J ends lost 3 bases and 2 bases respectively, with 19 bases between them. There are 17 residues in the CDR3. The CDR3 DNA reads as TGTGCCAGCAGCCAGGGACCAGGTCAAATCGGAAACTATGGCTACACCTTC. Its translation is CASSQGPGQIGNYGYTF.

The genes are TRBV7-9 and TRBJ1-1; D possibly corresponds to TRBD1 (6 bases). Germline V lookup: CDR1 SEHNR, CDR2 FQNEAQ (reference sequence). The CDR3 has 11 residues. The V end was cut by 7 bases, the J end by 8 bases, with 11 bases between. CDR3 amino acids: CASTQGQEAFF. The CDR3 coding sequence is TGTGCCAGCACCCAGGGGCAGGAAGCTTTCTTT.

The chain couples TRBV6-1 to TRBJ1-4; 7 bases map to TRBD1. The CDR3 length is 15 residues. V was pared by 3 bases and J by 7 bases, with 8 bases of the junction left unmatched. Germline V gene lookup returns CDR1 MNHNS and CDR2 SASEGT. CDR3 nucleotides: TGTGCCAGCAGTGATGGGCGGGCAGGGGGTGAAAAACTGTTTTTT. As protein: CASSDGRAGGEKLFF.

V is TRBV5-6 and J is TRBJ2-1; 8 bases fit TRBD2. CDR1 and CDR2 (germline): SGHDT, YYEEEE. CDR3 length: 16 residues. V lost 4 bases to trimming and J lost 9 bases; unmatched junction nucleotides: 15. This chain's CDR3 is CASSPKPGTSMGEQFF. For the CDR3, the DNA is TGTGCCAGCAGCCCTAAACCCGGGACTAGTATGGGTGAGCAGTTCTTC.

V is TRBV2 and J is TRBJ1-6; tentative D call: TRBD1 (6 bases). CDR1 SNHLY and CDR2 FYNNEI come from the germline V gene. With 9 bases removed from V and 8 bases from J, the gap between germline ends came to 11 bases. CDR3 size: 12 residues. CDR3 in DNA: TGTGCCAGGACAGACAGGCATTCACCCCTCCACTTT. It yields the protein CARTDRHSPLHF.

This clonotype has only a few counts. The CDR3 DNA reads as TGTGCCAGCAGCCTTGCGGGGGACCCATACACAGATACGCAGTATTTT. Translating it yields CASSLAGDPYTDTQYF. V gene TRBV7-3 combines with J gene TRBJ2-3; 7 bases are shared with TRBD2. Germline V gives CDR1 SGHTA, CDR2 FQGTGA. V trimming: 5 bases; J trimming: 2 bases; junction bases outside the gene matches: 10. This CDR3 is built from 16 residues.

The chain combines TRBV20-1 with TRBJ2-6; 9 nucleotides line up with TRBD1. The germline V gene encodes CDR1 DFQATT and CDR2 SNEGSKA (reference sequence). V gave up 0 bases and J gave up 1 base; unmatched junction bases: 7. This CDR3 spans 18 amino acids. CDR3 in DNA: TGCAGTGCTAGAGATCGAACAGGGGGCTCGTCTGGGGCCAACGTCCTGACTTTC. This codes for CSARDRTGGSSGANVLTF.

This clonotype was counted a few times. The chain couples TRBV10-3 to TRBJ1-2; 8 positions agree with TRBD1. J gave up 3 bases and V 6 bases, and 3 bases lay outside the gene matches. This CDR3 is built from 13 residues. Germline-derived CDR1 and CDR2 are ENHRY and SYGVKD. The CDR3 DNA sequence: TGTGCCATCAGACCGGACAGGGACTATGGCTACACCTTC. Protein product: CAIRPDRDYGYTF.

This clonotype was observed a handful of times. The chain combines TRBV20-1 with TRBJ2-5; tentatively, D is TRBD2 (7 bases). The germline V gene encodes CDR1 DFQATT and CDR2 SNEGSKA (reference sequence). V gave up 2 bases and J gave up 5 bases, with 12 bases separating them. This CDR3 is built from 13 residues. The CDR3 DNA reads as TGCAGTGCTAGACGGGGGGCGGAGGAGACCCAGTACTTC. It is translated as CSARRGAEETQYF.

This sequence joins TRBV2 and TRBJ1-5, with D possibly being TRBD1 (5 bases). Trimming removed 3 bases from V and 1 base from J, with 13 bases in between. Germline CDR1 and CDR2: SNHLY and FYNNEI. The length of the CDR3 is 16 residues. The CDR3 sequence: CASSDLWGKSNQPQHF. The DNA for the CDR3 is TGTGCCAGCAGTGACTTGTGGGGGAAGAGCAATCAGCCCCAGCATTTT.

In its sample, this clonotype ranks as medium-sized. The genes are TRBV20-1 and TRBJ1-5; D remains ambiguous. Germline lookup yields CDR1 DFQATT and CDR2 SNEGSKA (reference sequence). Between the trimmed V and J ends, which lost 3 bases and 3 bases, there was a span of 6 bases. CDR3 length: 12 residues. CDR3 in amino acids: CSASRSNQPQHF. CDR3 sequence (DNA): TGCAGTGCTAGCAGATCCAATCAGCCCCAGCATTTT.

This clonotype was counted between two and nine times. The V gene is TRBV7-3, the J gene TRBJ2-1; 12 bases map to TRBD2. This CDR3 is 15 amino acids long. The germline gives CDR1 SGHTA, CDR2 FQGTGA. V trimming: 5 bases; J trimming: 4 bases; junction bases outside the gene matches: 3. CDR3 amino acids: CASSIGLAGYNEQFF. CDR3 in DNA: TGTGCCAGCAGCATCGGACTAGCGGGATACAATGAGCAGTTCTTC.

This clonotype is categorized as medium-sized (0.01 to 0.1%). This chain links TRBV15 with TRBJ1-5; 8 positions match TRBD1. The CDR3 contains 15 residues. Germline lookup yields CDR1 LNHNV and CDR2 YYDKDF (reference sequence). V lost 1 base, J lost 1 base, and 0 bases stayed unmatched. The CDR3 nucleotides read TGTGCCACCAGCAGAGGGACAGGGAGCAATCAGCCCCAGCATTTT. This encodes CATSRGTGSNQPQHF.

The chain employs TRBV18 and TRBJ1-5, with TRBD1 matching over 8 bases. The germline V gene has CDR1 KGHSH and CDR2 LQKENI. V lost 3 bases and J lost 2; bases outside the gene matches: 9. The length of the CDR3 is 17 residues. CDR3 DNA sequence: TGTGCCAGCTCACCCCTAATGACAGGGGCGGGCAATCAGCCCCAGCATTTT. It encodes CASSPLMTGAGNQPQHF.

In its sample, this clonotype ranks as medium-sized. The chain has TRBV20-1 and TRBJ1-5, with TRBD1 matching over 9 bases. V gave up 6 bases and J gave up 7 bases; unmatched junction bases: 7. The CDR3 consists of 13 residues. Germline CDR1 reads DFQATT; CDR2 reads SNEGSKA (reference sequence). CDR3 nucleotides: TGCAGTGCGGGACAGGGCCGGCGACAGCCCCAGCATTTT. This encodes CSAGQGRRQPQHF.

This clonotype was found a few times. The chain has TRBV6-5 and TRBJ1-1; D is possibly TRBD1 (5 bases). The CDR3 consists of 16 residues. Deletions cut 1 base from V and 3 bases from J, with 15 bases between. The germline V gene has CDR1 MNHEY and CDR2 SVGAGI. The CDR3 sequence is CASSYFRVGGHTEAFF. CDR3 sequence (DNA): TGTGCCAGCAGTTACTTCCGGGTCGGGGGTCACACTGAAGCTTTCTTT.

The rearrangement uses TRBV6-4 and TRBJ2-2, with 12 bases matching TRBD2. The CDR3 runs 15 residues. From germline, CDR1 is MRHNA and CDR2 SNTAGT. Germline trimming cut 4 bases from V and 10 bases from J; bases unmatched to any gene: 7. This CDR3 reads CASSAETSGGAELFF. DNA of the CDR3: TGTGCCAGCAGTGCCGAGACTAGCGGGGGAGCGGAGCTGTTTTTT.

This chain uses TRBV7-9 with TRBJ1-1, with D perhaps matching TRBD1 (6 bases). Trimming pared 7 bases from V and 8 bases from J, leaving 26 bases between. This CDR3 spans 16 amino acids. Germline assignment: CDR1 SEHNR and CDR2 FQNEAQ (reference sequence). In DNA, the CDR3 is TGTGCCAGCACCATCTTCAAAGGGGAGGGGGTCCGAGAAGCTTTCTTT. Its protein product is CASTIFKGEGVREAFF. Full variable domain (rest looked up from reference TRBV7-9 and TRBJ1-1): DTGVSQNPRHKITKRGQNVTFRCDPISEHNRLYWYRQTLGQGPEFLTYFQNEAQLEKSRLLSDRFSAERPKGSFSTLEIQRTEQGDSAMYLCASTIFKGEGVREAFFGQGTRLTVV.